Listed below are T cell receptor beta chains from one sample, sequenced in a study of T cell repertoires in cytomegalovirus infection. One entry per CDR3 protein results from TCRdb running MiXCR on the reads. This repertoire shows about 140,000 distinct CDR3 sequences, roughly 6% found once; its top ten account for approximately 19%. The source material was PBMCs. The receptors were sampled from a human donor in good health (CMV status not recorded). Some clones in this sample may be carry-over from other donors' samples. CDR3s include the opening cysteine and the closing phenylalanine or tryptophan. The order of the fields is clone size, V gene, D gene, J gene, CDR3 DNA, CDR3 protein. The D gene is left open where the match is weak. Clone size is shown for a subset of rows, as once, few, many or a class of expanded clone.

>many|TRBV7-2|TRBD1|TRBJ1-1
TGTGCCAGCTCCCCAGGGGGGGCACAGGGGGTTGAAGCTTTCTTT
CASSPGGAQGVEAFF
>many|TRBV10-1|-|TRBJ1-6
TGCGCCAGCAGTGAAGGAGGGATTAATTCACCCCTCCACTTT
CASSEGGINSPLHF
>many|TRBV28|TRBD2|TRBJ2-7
TGTGCCAGCAGTTTGCATGGACTAGCGGGGGATTACGAGCAGTACTTC
CASSLHGLAGDYEQYF
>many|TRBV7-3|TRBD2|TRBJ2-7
TGTGCCAGCAGCTTACGGGGCGGGGGGGCCTACGAGCAGTACTTC
CASSLRGGGAYEQYF
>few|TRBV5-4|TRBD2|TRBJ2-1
TGTGCCAGCAGCCTCCCAACTAGCGGGGTTTACAATGAGCAGTTCTTC
CASSLPTSGVYNEQFF
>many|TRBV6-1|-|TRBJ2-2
TGTGCCAGCAGTGAAACCGGGAGAGGCAGCGCCGGGGAGCTGTTTTTT
CASSETGRGSAGELFF
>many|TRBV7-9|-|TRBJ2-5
TGTGCCAGCAGCCCCCCGGGACTGGGCAAGGAAGAGACCCAGTACTTC
CASSPPGLGKEETQYF
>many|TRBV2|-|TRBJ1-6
TGTGCCAGCAGTCTCCGACAGCGGAGCTCCTATAATTCACCCCTCCACTTT
CASSLRQRSSYNSPLHF
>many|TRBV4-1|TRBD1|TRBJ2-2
TGCGCCAGCAGCCAAGTGAGGGGGCACACCGGGGAGCTGTTTTTT
CASSQVRGHTGELFF
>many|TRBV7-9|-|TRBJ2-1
TGTGCCAGCAGCTTGACGGCGTGGGAGCAGTTCTTC
CASSLTAWEQFF
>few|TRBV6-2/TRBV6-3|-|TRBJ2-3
TGTGCCAGCAGTTACGGTCTAGCCCGAGGTAGCACAGATGCGCAGTATTTT
CASSYGLARGSTDAQYF
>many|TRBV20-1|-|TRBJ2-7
TGCAGTGCTAGAAACAGGGCAGGCGGTATCGAGCAGTACTTC
CSARNRAGGIEQYF
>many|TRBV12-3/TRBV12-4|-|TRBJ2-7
TGTGCCAGCAGTTTCGGCAGGGAGTACGAGCAGTACTTC
CASSFGREYEQYF
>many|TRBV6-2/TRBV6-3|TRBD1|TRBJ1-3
TGTGCCAGCAGACCATGGACAGGGAAGAGAAACACCATATATTTT
CASRPWTGKRNTIYF
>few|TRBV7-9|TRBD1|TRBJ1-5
TGTGCCAGCAGCTCAACCGACAGGGAGGGCAATCAGCCCCAGCATTTT
CASSSTDREGNQPQHF
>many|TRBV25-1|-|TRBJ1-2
TGTGCCAGCAGTCTATTAAACTATGGCTACACCTTC
CASSLLNYGYTF
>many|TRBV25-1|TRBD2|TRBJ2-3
TGTGCCAGCAGTGAACCCCGGACTAGCGGAAGCACAGATACGCAGTATTTT
CASSEPRTSGSTDTQYF
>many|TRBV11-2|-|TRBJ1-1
TGTGCCAGCAGCTTAGATGGTCGGGGAATGAACACTGAAGCTTTCTTT
CASSLDGRGMNTEAFF
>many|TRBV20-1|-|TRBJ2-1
TGCAGTGCTAGAGTGAGGGGGAAAAGCTCCTACAATGAGCAGTTCTTC
CSARVRGKSSYNEQFF
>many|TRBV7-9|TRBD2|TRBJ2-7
TGTGCCAGCAGCTTAAAAGCGGGGGATTTGGGATACGAGCAGTACTTC
CASSLKAGDLGYEQYF
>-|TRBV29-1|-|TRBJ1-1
TGCAGCGTTGGTCAGGCAGGGGCCACTGAAGCTTTCTTT
CSVGQAGATEAFF
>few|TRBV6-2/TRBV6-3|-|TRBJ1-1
TGTGCCAGCAGTTACTCGGAGAACACTGAAGCTTTCTTT
CASSYSENTEAFF
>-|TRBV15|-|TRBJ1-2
TGTGCCACCACCAGTATGGGGGGAAACAACTATGGCTACACCTTC
CATTSMGGNNYGYTF
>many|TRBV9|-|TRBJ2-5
TGTGCCAGCAGCGTAACGGGGGCTGGAGTCACTCAAGAGACCCAGTACTTC
CASSVTGAGVTQETQYF
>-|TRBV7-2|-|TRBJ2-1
TGTGCCAGCAGCTTTTCGGATCCGAGCTCCAACAATGAGCAGTTCTTC
CASSFSDPSSNNEQFF
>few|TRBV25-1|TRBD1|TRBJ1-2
TGTGCCAGCAGTGACCCAGGGGGACAGATCCATGGCTACACCTTC
CASSDPGGQIHGYTF
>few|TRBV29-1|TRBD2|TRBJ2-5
TGCAGCGCCTCTTCACTAGCGGGGGTCCAGGAGACCCAGTACTTC
CSASSLAGVQETQYF
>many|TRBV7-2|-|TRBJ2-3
TGTGCCAGCAGCGATAGAGCGGTCACAGATACGCAGTATTTT
CASSDRAVTDTQYF
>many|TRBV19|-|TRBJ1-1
TGTGCCAGTAGTACGGGGCTCCGACTCACTGAAGCTTTCTTT
CASSTGLRLTEAFF
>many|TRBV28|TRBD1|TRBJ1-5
TGTGCCGCGCAGGGGGCGAGAGATCAGCCCCAGCATTTT
CAAQGARDQPQHF
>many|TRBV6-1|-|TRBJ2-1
TGTGCCAGCAGTGGGGACCCTAACTCCTACAATGAGCAGTTCTTC
CASSGDPNSYNEQFF
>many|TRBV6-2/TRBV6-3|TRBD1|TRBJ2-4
TGTGCCAGCAAAAGACAGGGCGGACCAGTGGCCAAAAACATTCAGTACTTC
CASKRQGGPVAKNIQYF
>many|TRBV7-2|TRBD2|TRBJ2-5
TGTGCCAGCAGCTCCGACCCGACTAGCGGGGGGGCAGAGACCCAGTACTTC
CASSSDPTSGGAETQYF
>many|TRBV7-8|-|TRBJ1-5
TGTGCCAGCAGCTTACTGGGAGGTAGAGAAAGCAATCAGCCCCAGCATTTT
CASSLLGGRESNQPQHF
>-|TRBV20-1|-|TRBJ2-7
TGCAGTGCTAGTGGGGGGTACTCCTACGAGCAGTACTTC
CSASGGYSYEQYF
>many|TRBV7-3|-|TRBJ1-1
TGTGCCAGCAGTCACCTCCCGAACACTGAAGCTTTCTTT
CASSHLPNTEAFF
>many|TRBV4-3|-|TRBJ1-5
TGCGCCAGCAGCCTTGGACACCCGAGCAATCAGCCCCAGCATTTT
CASSLGHPSNQPQHF
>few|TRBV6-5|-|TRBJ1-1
TGTGCCAGCAGTAATAGTAACATGAACACTGAAGCTTTCTTT
CASSNSNMNTEAFF
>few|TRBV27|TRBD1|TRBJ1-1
TGTGCCAGCAGTTTCCGGACAGGGTGGCTCACTGAAGCTTTCTTT
CASSFRTGWLTEAFF
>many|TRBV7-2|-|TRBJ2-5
TGTGCCAGCAGCTCGACACCGGGACCCGGGGCGACCCAGTACTTC
CASSSTPGPGATQYF
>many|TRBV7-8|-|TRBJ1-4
TGTGCCAGCAGCTTAGGACAGGTCGATGAAAAACTGTTTTTT
CASSLGQVDEKLFF
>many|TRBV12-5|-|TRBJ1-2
TGTGCTAGTGGAGCGGACACTTATGGCTACACCTTC
CASGADTYGYTF
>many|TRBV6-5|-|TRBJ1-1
TGTGCCAGCAGTTACTCTAATATTATAGATCTCCTCCCCGCTCCGAACACTGAAGCTTTCTTT
CASSYSNIIDLLPAPNTEAFF
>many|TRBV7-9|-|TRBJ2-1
TGTGCCAGCGAGCGATCCTACAATGAGCAGTTCTTC
CASERSYNEQFF
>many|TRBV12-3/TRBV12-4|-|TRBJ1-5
TGTGCCAGCAGGAGTCAAGGGGACAATCAGCCCCAGCATTTT
CASRSQGDNQPQHF
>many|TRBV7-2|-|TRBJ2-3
TGTGCCAGCAGCACCCCCCTAGAGGATACGCAGTATTTT
CASSTPLEDTQYF